Listed below are T cell receptor beta chains from one sample, sequenced in a study of blood T cells in healthy people across ages. Each CDR3 protein is one row after TCRdb ran MiXCR on the 5' RACE reads. The repertoire holds roughly 1,300,000 distinct CDR3 sequences, around 55% seen once, with more than 6% in the top ten. Input material: blood. The receptors shown here come from a man aged 18 to 30 in good health. Each CDR3 is given with its conserved first and last residue. D genes are given only for firm matches. Not every row has a clone size; where given, it reads once, few, many or a size class.

abundance	d_gene	v_gene	j_gene	CDR3aa	CDR3nt
.	.	TRBV20-1	TRBJ2-3	CSAGPTSTDTQYF	TGCAGTGCTGGCCCCACTAGCACAGATACGCAGTATTTT
few	.	TRBV2	TRBJ2-3	CASSEGPSMDPDTQYF	TGTGCCAGCAGTGAGGGACCGAGCATGGATCCAGATACGCAGTATTTT
.	TRBD2	TRBV6-5	TRBJ2-5	CASSTRLAGVKEQYF	TGTGCCAGCAGTACTCGACTAGCGGGAGTCAAAGAGCAGTACTTC
.	.	TRBV13	TRBJ1-6	CASSLDAIGAPLHF	TGTGCCAGCAGCTTAGACGCGATTGGGGCACCCCTCCACTTT
.	.	TRBV18	TRBJ1-6	CASSPGPVDSGSPLHF	TGTGCCAGCTCACCTGGCCCGGTAGACAGCGGTTCACCCCTCCACTTT
.	.	TRBV12-3/TRBV12-4	TRBJ1-5	CASERSGNNQPQHF	TGTGCCAGCGAACGGTCGGGAAACAATCAGCCCCAGCATTTT
.	.	TRBV4-3	TRBJ2-3	CASSQDEGEATDTQYF	TGCGCCAGCAGCCAAGACGAGGGGGAAGCCACAGATACGCAGTATTTT
once	TRBD2	TRBV27	TRBJ2-7	CASSLTSGKAYEQYF	TGTGCCAGCAGTTTGACTAGCGGGAAGGCCTACGAGCAGTACTTC
.	.	TRBV12-3/TRBV12-4	TRBJ2-2	CASSLNGGELFF	TGTGCCAGCAGTTTAAACGGAGGGGAGCTGTTTTTT
.	.	TRBV5-1	TRBJ2-2	CASRSGQTGELFF	TGCGCCAGCAGGAGCGGGCAAACCGGGGAGCTGTTTTTT
few	.	TRBV4-1	TRBJ2-7	CASSQAGLVSYEQYF	TGCGCCAGCAGCCAAGCGGGACTGGTTTCCTACGAGCAGTACTTC
.	.	TRBV5-1	TRBJ2-1	CASSFGRQPTYNEQFF	TGCGCCAGCAGCTTTGGTCGACAGCCTACTTACAATGAGCAGTTCTTC
.	.	TRBV5-6	TRBJ1-1	CASSLGLRDAEAFF	TGTGCCAGCAGCTTGGGGCTGAGAGACGCTGAAGCTTTCTTT
.	.	TRBV7-6	TRBJ2-3	CASSHQTADTQYF	TGTGCCAGCAGCCACCAGACGGCAGATACGCAGTATTTT
few	TRBD2	TRBV12-3/TRBV12-4	TRBJ2-3	CASSRPSGTSVDTQYF	TGTGCCAGCAGTCGACCTTCGGGGACTAGTGTAGATACGCAGTATTTT
few	.	TRBV27	TRBJ1-4	CASSTEGGREKLFF	TGTGCCAGCAGTACGGAGGGGGGACGGGAAAAACTGTTTTTT
.	.	TRBV29-1	TRBJ2-1	CSVEDLVGDEQFF	TGCAGCGTTGAAGATCTAGTAGGCGATGAGCAGTTCTTC
.	.	TRBV28	TRBJ2-7	CASSFWPWETTDYEQYF	TGTGCCAGCAGTTTCTGGCCCTGGGAAACTACTGACTACGAGCAGTACTTC
.	.	TRBV5-1	TRBJ2-3	CASSLWGDYDTDTQYF	TGCGCCAGCAGCTTGTGGGGGGATTATGACACAGATACGCAGTATTTT
few	.	TRBV12-3/TRBV12-4	TRBJ1-1	CASSFLGTLRGTEAFF	TGTGCCAGCAGTTTCCTGGGTACGCTAAGGGGCACTGAAGCTTTCTTT
.	TRBD2	TRBV20-1	TRBJ2-7	CSARKRGLSYEQYF	TGCAGTGCCCGTAAGCGGGGCCTTTCCTACGAGCAGTACTTC
.	TRBD2	TRBV6-6	TRBJ2-3	CATRRTSGYRTDTQYF	TGTGCCACCCGACGGACTAGCGGGTACCGCACAGATACGCAGTATTTT
.	TRBD2	TRBV27	TRBJ2-7	CASSFGASGRNEQYF	TGTGCCAGCAGTTTCGGCGCTAGCGGGAGGAACGAGCAGTACTTC
.	.	TRBV12-5	TRBJ1-1	CASGLVLSAKNTEAFF	TGTGCTAGTGGTTTGGTACTTTCAGCAAAGAACACTGAAGCTTTCTTT